This TCR beta chain was profiled in a study of shared clonotypes between healthy human individuals. Selected positively for CCR7 and CD45RO-negative, naive CD8 cells excluded terminally differentiated effector memory CD45RA+ cells. The assay was immunoSEQ multiplex PCR, and TCRdb's table has in-frame clones only and misses some. The sample yields some 2.1 million clones, approximately 95% seen once. This CDR3 region has 17 residues. The germline CDR1 and CDR2 sequences are LNHNV and YYDKDF (reference sequence). Trimming cost V 3 bases and J 3 bases, with 20 bases left between them. The sequenced material came from naive CD8+ T cells sorted from blood. This receptor was identified in a man aged 18-30 years in good health. This chain joins TRBV15 and TRBJ2-5; a weak D match, TRBD1 (5 bases). CDR3: CATSRGPLGWGKETQYF. The DNA of the CDR3 is TGTGCCACCAGCAGGGGGCCCCTAGGATGGGGCAAAGAGACCCAGTACTTC.